The 32 T cell receptor beta chains listed next were all sequenced from one sample in a study of CD4+ T cells in melanoma. TCRdb's copy holds only in-frame clones and misses some; the assay was immunoSEQ multiplex PCR. The sample comprises fewer than 11,000 clones, 68% of which are singletons, and approximately 11% rests with the top ten. The sample taken for sequencing was cells from a culture (not recorded whether cultured in vitro). These receptor sequences come from a human donor with melanoma.

The chain combines TRBV5-1 with TRBJ1-1; a weak D match, TRBD1 (6 bases). This CDR3 comprises 14 residues. Germline CDR1 SGHRS, CDR2 YFSETQ. V lost 3 bases and J 3 bases, leaving 12 bases between the germline ends. CDR3 sequence reads: CASSWTAGYTEAFF. DNA of the CDR3: TGCGCCAGCAGCTGGACAGCCGGGTACACTGAAGCTTTCTTT.

The chain joins TRBV5-1 to TRBJ2-1; D unresolved. Trimming cost V 0 bases and J 9 bases, with 16 bases left between them. The CDR3 is 15 amino acids. CDR1 is SGHRS and CDR2 is YFSETQ in the germline V gene. This CDR3 is CASSLVSQVSFEQFF. CDR3 DNA: TGCGCCAGCAGCTTGGTTTCCCAAGTATCTTTTGAGCAGTTCTTC.

The chain uses TRBV19 and TRBJ2-3; D unresolved. This CDR3 has 15 amino acids. Germline-derived CDR1 and CDR2 are LNHDA and SQIVND (reference sequence). Trimming removed 3 bases at V and 0 bases at J, with 10 bases between. Here the CDR3 DNA reads TGTGCCAGTAGTATTCTGGGCCTTAGCACAGATACGCAGTATTTT. Translation: CASSILGLSTDTQYF. Complete variable domain (other parts from reference TRBV19 and TRBJ2-3): DGGITQSPKYLFRKEGQNVTLSCEQNLNHDAMYWYRQDPGQGLRLIYYSQIVNDFQKGDIAEGYSVSREKKESFPLTVTSAQKNPTAFYLCASSILGLSTDTQYFGPGTRLTVL.

In this sample, this clone turned up a few times. The chain couples TRBV2 to TRBJ2-7; no firm D call. Germline V gene sequence: CDR1 SNHLY, CDR2 FYNNEI. The CDR3 has 13 residues. Trimming took 8 bases from V and 1 from J, leaving 12 bases between them. CDR3 nucleotide sequence: TGTGCCAGCTCGTTCCCGTTGTCCTACGAGCAGTACTTC. It yields the protein CASSFPLSYEQYF.

The CDR3 DNA reads TGTGCCAGCAGTTACGCCGGGGGAGGGGAGACCCAGTACTTC. Its translation is CASSYAGGGETQYF. The chain links TRBV6-6 to TRBJ2-5; TRBD2 matches 7 bases. This CDR3 is built from 14 residues. Germline V gives CDR1 MNHNY, CDR2 SVGAGI (reference sequence). J was trimmed by 5 bases and V by 2 bases; bases with no gene match: 5.

DNA of the CDR3: TGTGCCAGCAGGATCGACGGCTCCGGAAACACCATATATTTT. The encoded protein is CASRIDGSGNTIYF. The chain employs TRBV6-1 and TRBJ1-3; unclear D gene. CDR1 and CDR2 from the germline V gene are MNHNS and SASEGT. Between the trimmed V and J ends, which lost 6 bases and 4 bases, there was a span of 13 bases. This CDR3 has 14 residues.

This sequence joins TRBV7-3 and TRBJ2-3; D might be TRBD1 (6 bases). The CDR3 length is 15 residues. Trimming took 5 bases from V and 4 from J, leaving 16 bases between them. Germline V CDR1 and CDR2: SGHTA, FQGTGA. CDR3 nucleotides: TGTGCCAGCAGCCCGGGGACATTCGCCCCAGATACGCAGTATTTT. Amino acid sequence: CASSPGTFAPDTQYF.

This clone was counted only a few times. The V gene is TRBV6-6, the J gene TRBJ1-1; D is ambiguous. CDR3 size: 14 residues. The V gene's germline CDR1 is MNHNY and CDR2 SVGAGI (reference sequence). V was clipped by 6 bases and J by 1 base, with 12 bases between them. CDR3 amino acids: CASRNRGENTEAFF. For the CDR3, the DNA is TGTGCCAGCAGGAATCGTGGGGAGAACACTGAAGCTTTCTTT.

This chain links TRBV4-1 with TRBJ2-1; D might be TRBD1 (6 bases). The germline CDR1 and CDR2 sequences are MGHRA and YSYEKL. The CDR3 covers 16 residues. V gave up 4 bases and J gave up 5 bases, with 18 bases separating them. The CDR3 DNA sequence: TGCGCCAGCAGCCGCCTAAGTGGGGGCAGTAACAATGAGCAGTTCTTC. Translating gives CASSRLSGGSNNEQFF.

The rearrangement uses TRBV6-4 and TRBJ1-1; 7 bases map to TRBD1. The length of the CDR3 is 15 residues. Per germline, CDR1 MRHNA and CDR2 SNTAGT. With V trimmed by 6 bases and J by 0 bases, 7 bases remained unmatched. Here the CDR3 DNA reads TGTGCCAGCAGAGCCGAGGGACAGATGAACACTGAAGCTTTCTTT. This codes for CASRAEGQMNTEAFF.

The chain combines TRBV6-6 with TRBJ1-1; 7 nucleotides agree with TRBD1. The V segment lost 5 bases and the J segment 0 bases; nucleotides outside the gene matches: 6. CDR1 and CDR2 (germline): MNHNY, SVGAGI (reference sequence). The CDR3 totals 15 residues. CDR3 sequence (DNA): TGTGCCAGCAGTACCCGGGACAGCATGAACACTGAAGCTTTCTTT. It is translated as CASSTRDSMNTEAFF.

The chain has TRBV15 and TRBJ1-5; D uncertain. This CDR3 spans 15 amino acids. Trimming cost V 0 bases and J 4 bases, with 10 bases left between them. Germline V gene lookup returns CDR1 LNHNV and CDR2 YYDKDF (reference sequence). DNA of the CDR3: TGTGCCACCAGCAGAGACGGACGGACTAATCAGCCCCAGCATTTT. Its protein is CATSRDGRTNQPQHF.

The gene calls are TRBV30 and TRBJ1-1; D is ambiguous. This CDR3 is 14 amino acids long. The germline V gene has CDR1 GTSNPN and CDR2 SVGIG (reference sequence). The ends were cut back, 2 bases at V and 0 bases at J, with 10 bases in the middle. The CDR3 bases are TGTGCCTGGAGTCTCGGGCGCCTGAACACTGAAGCTTTCTTT. This gives the protein CAWSLGRLNTEAFF.

V and J are TRBV11-2 and TRBJ2-1; D is perhaps TRBD2 (6 bases). Germline V lookup: CDR1 SGHAT, CDR2 FQNNGV. This CDR3 is built from 17 residues. The germline V and J ends were trimmed by 1 base and 7 bases, with 20 bases remaining between them. This CDR3 is CASSLGRGVDRNNEQFF. In nucleotides, the CDR3 is TGTGCCAGCAGCTTAGGGCGCGGGGTCGATCGTAATAATGAGCAGTTCTTC.

The gene calls are TRBV5-4 and TRBJ2-7, with 8 bases lining up with TRBD2. Germline CDR1 reads SGHNT; CDR2 reads YYREEE (reference sequence). V was clipped by 6 bases and J by 1 base; unmatched bases: 9. There are 15 residues in the CDR3. The CDR3 nucleotides read TGTGCCAGCAACCTCACTAGCGGACAATCCTACGAGCAGTACTTC. It codes for CASNLTSGQSYEQYF.

The rearrangement links TRBV6-5 to TRBJ2-3; the D is unclear. CDR3 size: 11 residues. The V end was cut by 6 bases, the J end by 2 bases, with 3 bases between. CDR1 and CDR2 from the germline V gene are MNHEY and SVGAGI. CDR3 coding DNA: TGTGCCAGCAGGTACACAGATACGCAGTATTTT. This encodes CASRYTDTQYF.

The chain employs TRBV4-1 and TRBJ2-7; perhaps TRBD1 as D (6 bases). Germline CDR1 is MGHRA and CDR2 is YSYEKL. The CDR3 consists of 15 residues. Trimming left V 5 bases short and J 2 bases short, with 16 bases between. The CDR3 region is CASSRTGSTPYEQYF. Written as DNA, the CDR3 is TGCGCCAGCAGCAGAACAGGGTCCACACCCTACGAGCAGTACTTC.

The CDR3 nucleotides read TGCAGCGTGGGGACAGGGGATGGCTACACCTTC. Amino acids: CSVGTGDGYTF. This chain joins TRBV29-1 and TRBJ1-2, with 10 bases lining up with TRBD1. With V trimmed by 6 bases and J by 6 bases, 1 base remained unmatched. CDR3 size: 11 residues. Germline-derived CDR1 and CDR2 are SQVTM and ANQGSEA.

In this sample, this clone turned up a few times. The chain uses TRBV5-4 and TRBJ1-2; D is unresolved. CDR1 and CDR2 (germline): SGHNT, YYREEE (reference sequence). This CDR3 region has 14 residues. Trimming took 3 bases from V and 4 from J, leaving 13 bases between them. CDR3 DNA: TGTGCCAGCAGCTCCGGGGAAATGGGCTATGGCTACACCTTC. Encoded protein: CASSSGEMGYGYTF.

The count of this clone is one. This rearrangement joins TRBV7-8 to TRBJ2-7, with a possible D match to TRBD1 (6 bases). V lost 0 bases, J lost 1 base, and 25 bases lay in between. This CDR3 has 20 amino acids. Germline V gives CDR1 SGHVS, CDR2 FQNEAQ. CDR3 sequence (DNA): TGTGCCAGCAGCTTAGCCGGCAGGGGTGCAACTTTTTCTACATCCTACGAGCAGTACTTC. This sequence encodes CASSLAGRGATFSTSYEQYF. Filled out from reference TRBV7-8 and TRBJ2-7, the complete variable domain reads GAGVSQSPRYKVAKRGQDVALRCDPISGHVSLFWYQQALGQGPEFLTYFQNEAQLDKSGLPSDRFFAERPEGSVSTLKIQRTQQEDSAVYLCASSLAGRGATFSTSYEQYFGPGTRLTVT.

The rearrangement joins TRBV7-9 to TRBJ2-3, with 8 bases that match TRBD1. The CDR3 loop spans 12 amino acids. CDR1 SEHNR and CDR2 FQNEAQ come from the germline V gene (reference sequence). After removal of 6 bases from V and 10 bases from J, the junction contained 6 bases not matched to a gene. The CDR3 DNA reads as TGTGCCAGCAGTCGACAGGGGAACCCGCAGTATTTT. Amino acid sequence: CASSRQGNPQYF.

The CDR3 is CASTNPGQGYVYGYTF. The CDR3 bases are TGTGCCAGTACCAACCCCGGACAGGGCTATGTCTATGGCTACACCTTC. The rearrangement links TRBV19 to TRBJ1-2; TRBD1 matches at 8 bases. This CDR3 comprises 16 residues. CDR1 and CDR2 (germline): LNHDA, SQIVND (reference sequence). V trimming: 7 bases; J trimming: 4 bases; junction bases outside the gene matches: 14.

This clone was seen a few times. The rearrangement links TRBV5-1 to TRBJ2-3, with 9 positions matching TRBD2. The V gene end was trimmed by 4 bases and the J gene end by 1 base; junction bases not matched to a gene: 4. CDR3 length: 15 amino acids. The germline gives CDR1 SGHRS, CDR2 YFSETQ. The CDR3 protein is CASSVQRGGTDTQYF. The CDR3 DNA follows: TGCGCCAGCAGCGTCCAGCGGGGGGGCACAGATACGCAGTATTTT. Supplemented by reference TRBV5-1 and TRBJ2-3, the full variable domain reads KAGVTQTPRYLIKTRGQQVTLSCSPISGHRSVSWYQQTPGQGLQFLFEYFSETQRNKGNFPGRFSGRQFSNSRSEMNVSTLELGDSALYLCASSVQRGGTDTQYFGPGTRLTVL.

This clone was seen just once. V usage is TRBV2 and J usage is TRBJ1-2; D gene unclear. Trimming stripped 5 bases from V and 4 bases from J, with 14 bases between. The CDR3 sequence is 14 residues long. CDR1 SNHLY and CDR2 FYNNEI come from the germline V gene. The CDR3 DNA follows: TGTGCCAGCAGTCGTAGCCTCAGCGGCTATGGCTACACCTTC. Translation gives CASSRSLSGYGYTF.

V and J are TRBV7-2 and TRBJ2-1; no clear D gene. The CDR3 is 14 amino acids. Looked up from germline, CDR1 is SGHTA and CDR2 is FQGNSA. The V gene lost 5 bases and the J gene lost 5 bases, with 13 bases spanning the gap. CDR3 bases: TGTGCCAGCAGCCCCCCCCCTGAGCACAATGAGCAGTTCTTC. It encodes CASSPPPEHNEQFF.

The chain recombines TRBV6-6 with TRBJ1-5; no firm D call. Trimming pared 0 bases from V and 9 bases from J, leaving 9 bases between. The germline gives CDR1 MNHNY, CDR2 SVGAGI (reference sequence). This CDR3 spans 13 amino acids. CDR3 in DNA: TGTGCCAGCAGTTACTCGGACCAGAGGCCCCAGCATTTT. It is translated as CASSYSDQRPQHF.

The rearrangement links TRBV20-1 to TRBJ2-5; TRBD2 aligns across 8 bases. This CDR3 has 11 amino acids. CDR1 and CDR2 (germline): DFQATT, SNEGSKA (reference sequence). Trimming at V came to 5 bases and at J to 6 bases, leaving 2 bases not matched to a gene. The CDR3 loop is CSAGLAQTQYF. DNA for the CDR3: TGCAGTGCTGGACTAGCCCAGACCCAGTACTTC.

This CDR3 is CASSVATWDRKWYEQFF. For the CDR3, the DNA is TGTGCCAGCAGTGTGGCGACCTGGGACAGAAAGTGGTATGAGCAGTTCTTC. The gene calls are TRBV2 and TRBJ2-1; 7 bases are shared with TRBD1. Germline trimming cut 4 bases from V and 8 bases from J; bases unmatched to any gene: 17. The length of the CDR3 is 17 residues. Germline CDR1 is SNHLY and CDR2 is FYNNEI.

The chain recombines TRBV5-1 with TRBJ2-2; possibly TRBD2 for D (7 bases). Germline V gene lookup returns CDR1 SGHRS and CDR2 YFSETQ. The CDR3 has 16 residues. Trimming pared 2 bases from V and 8 bases from J, leaving 19 bases between. CDR3 protein: CASSFLRGGATGELFF. The CDR3 coding sequence is TGCGCCAGCAGCTTCCTTCGAGGGGGGGCTACTGGGGAGCTGTTTTTT. Complete variable domain (other parts from reference TRBV5-1 and TRBJ2-2): KAGVTQTPRYLIKTRGQQVTLSCSPISGHRSVSWYQQTPGQGLQFLFEYFSETQRNKGNFPGRFSGRQFSNSRSEMNVSTLELGDSALYLCASSFLRGGATGELFFGEGSRLTVL.

There are a few counts of this clone. V and J are TRBV6-5 and TRBJ1-1, with D unclear. Germline CDR1 reads MNHEY; CDR2 reads SVGAGI. The V and J ends lost 6 bases and 8 bases respectively, with 13 bases between them. This CDR3 comprises 12 residues. In DNA, the CDR3 is TGTGCCAGCAGAGGGAGCCCGAAGGAAGCTTTCTTT. It is translated as CASRGSPKEAFF.

The CDR3 loop is CASSEESIYEQYF. CDR3 in DNA: TGTGCCAGCAGTGAGGAGAGCATCTACGAGCAGTACTTC. The chain carries TRBV6-1 and TRBJ2-7; D unresolved. Per germline, CDR1 MNHNS and CDR2 SASEGT. The ends were cut back, 3 bases at V and 3 bases at J, with 9 bases in the middle. This CDR3 is built from 13 residues.

The chain employs TRBV6-6 and TRBJ1-2, with D tentatively TRBD1 (6 bases). Trimming took off 5 bases at V and 5 bases at J, with 9 bases between the two ends. Germline V gives CDR1 MNHNY, CDR2 SVGAGI (reference sequence). This CDR3 contains 12 residues. DNA of the CDR3: TGTGCCAGCAGTCGGCAGGGGTATGGCTACACCTTC. Translating it yields CASSRQGYGYTF.